The 20 T cell receptor beta chains below were found in one sample sequenced in a study of Graves' ophthalmopathy and Graves' hyperthyroidism. Amplifying from RNA transcripts, the study obtained TCR beta CDR3 regions. First-round RT-PCR used HTBI primers; second-round multiplex PCR followed. A single record per CDR3 protein comes from TCRdb applying MiXCR to the multiplex PCR reads. This table has hundreds of thousands of distinct CDR3 sequences, approximately 40% appearing once. Input material: peripheral blood. These receptors were collected from an adult man with Graves' ophthalmopathy.

The chain joins TRBV2 to TRBJ2-7; tentatively, D is TRBD1 (6 bases). V lost 5 bases and J 3 bases, leaving 14 bases between the germline ends. Germline loops: CDR1 SNHLY, CDR2 FYNNEI. CDR3 size: 14 residues. CDR3 region: CASSRQVSSYEQYF. The CDR3 region has the DNA TGTGCCAGCAGTCGACAGGTGTCAAGCTACGAGCAGTACTTC.

This clonotype was counted only a few times. The chain employs TRBV15 and TRBJ2-7; 11 bases are a match to TRBD1. Per the germline V gene, CDR1 is LNHNV and CDR2 is YYDKDF (reference sequence). The CDR3 loop spans 16 amino acids. Trimming removed 3 bases from V and 0 bases from J; junction bases left unmatched: 4. CDR3 amino acids: CATSRGGTGGSYEQYF. In DNA form, the CDR3 reads TGTGCCACCAGCAGGGGTGGGACAGGGGGCTCCTACGAGCAGTACTTC.

This chain links TRBV13 with TRBJ1-1; the D gene is possibly TRBD1 (6 bases). Between the trimmed V and J ends, which lost 5 bases and 0 bases, there was a span of 16 bases. This CDR3 region has 16 residues. CDR1 PRHDT and CDR2 FYEKMQ come from the germline V gene (reference sequence). The CDR3 DNA is TGTGCCAGCAGCGGAACAGGGACGATGGTGAACACTGAAGCTTTCTTT. Residues: CASSGTGTMVNTEAFF.

The rearrangement uses TRBV15 and TRBJ1-4; maybe TRBD1 (5 bases). Trimming took 10 bases from V and 1 from J, leaving 13 bases between them. Germline CDR1 reads LNHNV; CDR2 reads YYDKDF (reference sequence). CDR3 length: 14 residues. The CDR3 protein is CASLPDITNEKLFF. The CDR3 DNA reads as TGTGCCAGCCTCCCGGACATAACTAATGAAAAACTGTTTTTT. Together with reference TRBV15 and TRBJ1-4, the CDR3 gives the full variable domain: DAMVIQNPRYQVTQFGKPVTLSCSQTLNHNVMYWYQQKSSQAPKLLFHYYDKDFNNEADTPDNFQSRRPNTSFCFLDIRSPGLGDTAMYLCASLPDITNEKLFFGSGTQLSVL.

This chain links TRBV13 with TRBJ1-3, with a possible D match to TRBD1 (5 bases). Per the germline V gene, CDR1 is PRHDT and CDR2 is FYEKMQ (reference sequence). CDR3 length equals 14 residues. V lost 4 bases and J 4 bases, leaving 11 bases between the germline ends. CDR3 protein: CASSSRQPGNTIYF. CDR3 coding DNA: TGTGCCAGCAGCTCCCGACAGCCAGGAAACACCATATATTTT.

About this clonotype itself: The junction departs from germline at one end; a sequencing error may be responsible. V gene TRBV10-3 combines with J gene TRBJ1-2, with D possibly TRBD1 on 5 matching bases. The CDR3 runs to 12 residues. Germline assignment: CDR1 ENHRY and CDR2 SYGVKD. Here the CDR3 reads CASSQQGTGYTF. In DNA form, the CDR3 reads TGTGCCAGCAGTCAGCAGGGAACTGGCTACACCTTC.

This clonotype was seen many times. The V and J genes are TRBV6-2 or TRBV6-3 and TRBJ2-5; tentatively, D is TRBD2 (6 bases). In germline, CDR1 is MNHEY, CDR2 SVGEGT. The CDR3 sequence is 13 residues long. With 7 bases removed from V and 0 bases from J, the gap between germline ends came to 9 bases. CDR3 sequence (DNA): TGTGCCAGCATGGCGGGGAACCAAGAGACCCAGTACTTC. This translates into CASMAGNQETQYF.

The rearrangement links TRBV10-3 to TRBJ2-5; 9 bases are shared with TRBD1. J was trimmed by 5 bases and V by 8 bases; bases with no gene match: 6. The CDR3 runs 13 residues. The V gene's germline CDR1 is ENHRY and CDR2 SYGVKD. CDR3 bases: TGTGCCATCTCGGGACAGGGTGAGGAGACCCAGTACTTC. Protein product: CAISGQGEETQYF.

The chain uses TRBV15 and TRBJ1-2, with 7 nucleotides matching TRBD1. V lost 1 base and J lost 0; bases outside the gene matches: 2. Germline loops: CDR1 LNHNV, CDR2 YYDKDF (reference sequence). There are 15 residues in the CDR3. CDR3 in amino acids: CATSRGTGPNYGYTF. As DNA, the CDR3 is TGTGCCACCAGCAGAGGGACAGGACCTAACTATGGCTACACCTTC.

On this clonotype itself: Relative to the germline gene, one junction end is altered; a read error may explain this. The rearrangement links TRBV7-3 to TRBJ2-7; D is perhaps TRBD1 or TRBD2 (5 bases each). Germline V lookup: CDR1 SGHTA, CDR2 FQGTGA. This CDR3 region has 18 residues. The CDR3 coding sequence is TGCGCCAGCAGCCAAGACCCCTGGGGGACCGCTAGGACCTACGAGCAGTACTTC. This gives the protein CASSQDPWGTARTYEQYF.

This clonotype has at least ten counts. The genes are TRBV7-7 and TRBJ1-4, with D possibly matching TRBD1 (5 bases). Between the trimmed V and J ends, which lost 6 bases and 2 bases, there was a span of 10 bases. The CDR3 consists of 14 residues. Germline V lookup: CDR1 SSHAT, CDR2 FNYEAQ (reference sequence). The CDR3 reads CASSWDLTNEKLFF. In DNA, the CDR3 is TGTGCCAGCAGTTGGGACCTCACTAATGAAAAACTGTTTTTT.

The table lists this clonotype with many counts. V is TRBV29-1 and J is TRBJ2-5; D possibly corresponds to TRBD1 (6 bases). V shed 4 bases and J shed 3 bases, with 9 bases lying between them. Germline loops: CDR1 SQVTM, CDR2 ANQGSEA. This CDR3 spans 12 amino acids. In DNA, the CDR3 is TGCAGCGTTGCACAGGGAGAAGAGACCCAGTACTTC. Amino acids: CSVAQGEETQYF.

As to this clonotype: One base away lies a much larger clone, so this may be a sequencing read error. The CDR3 carries no conserved terminal phenylalanine or tryptophan, so it likely arises from a read error. This chain joins TRBV7-2 and TRBJ2-5; weak D call: TRBD1 (6 bases). This CDR3 region has 13 residues. V was cut by 2 bases and J by 5 bases, with 9 bases left in between. Germline CDR1 SGHTA, CDR2 FQGNSA. CDR3 residues: CASSLFQGETQYL. The CDR3, as DNA: TGTGCCAGCAGCTTATTCCAGGGGGAGACCCAGTACCTC.

This chain links TRBV7-9 with TRBJ1-6; 7 nucleotides agree with TRBD1. The CDR3 is made up of 14 amino acids. V gave up 5 bases and J gave up 14 bases; unmatched junction bases: 12. CDR1 and CDR2 (germline): SEHNR, FQNEAQ (reference sequence). CDR3 sequence: CASSRRQGDMTLHF. CDR3 coding DNA: TGTGCCAGCAGCCGACGGCAGGGGGATATGACCCTCCACTTT.

The genes are TRBV19 and TRBJ2-5; D possibly corresponds to TRBD1 (6 bases). The CDR3 is made up of 14 amino acids. The germline V gene encodes CDR1 LNHDA and CDR2 SQIVND (reference sequence). V was shortened by 10 bases and J by 7 bases, with 22 bases between the two germline ends. CDR3 residues: CATPCGQSPGTQYF. The CDR3 DNA follows: TGTGCCACCCCATGTGGACAGTCTCCAGGGACCCAGTACTTC.

Worth noting for this clonotype: This may arise from a read error, as a much more abundant clone is one base away. CDR3 in amino acids: CASSRAGTYNSPLHF. The CDR3 coding sequence is TGTGCCAGCAGCCGCGCCGGGACTTATAATTCACCCCTCCACTTT. The V gene is TRBV9, the J gene TRBJ1-6; D is possibly TRBD1 (5 bases). CDR3 length: 15 residues. CDR1 and CDR2 (germline): SGDLS, YYNGEE. The V end lost 4 bases, the J end lost 4 bases, and 12 bases lay between the germline ends.

This clonotype was counted only a few times. The chain is built from TRBV6-9 and TRBJ2-5, with D possibly being TRBD1 (6 bases). Germline values: CDR1 MNHGY, CDR2 SVAAGI. This CDR3 is 14 amino acids long. V gave up 7 bases and J gave up 1 base, with 13 bases separating them. The CDR3 DNA reads TGTGCCAGCATCATAGACAGGATCCAAGAGACCCAGTACTTC. Its translation: CASIIDRIQETQYF.

The chain links TRBV5-8 to TRBJ1-1; D gene uncertain. Germline V gives CDR1 SGHTS, CDR2 YDEGEE. Trimming left V 4 bases short and J 3 bases short, with 10 bases between. The CDR3 length is 13 residues. DNA for the CDR3: TGTGCCAGCAGCCCGTGGCTGGACACTGAAGCTTTCTTT. This codes for CASSPWLDTEAFF.

This clonotype was observed many times. The chain recombines TRBV15 with TRBJ1-2, with a weak D call TRBD1 (6 bases). The CDR3 is 15 amino acids. V gave up 1 base and J gave up 6 bases, with 15 bases separating them. Germline loops: CDR1 LNHNV, CDR2 YYDKDF (reference sequence). In DNA, the CDR3 is TGTGCCACCAGCAGAGGAGGGGGAAAGTTGGATGGCTACACCTTC. It is translated as CATSRGGGKLDGYTF. The full variable domain, with the rest looked up from reference TRBV15 and TRBJ1-2, is DAMVIQNPRYQVTQFGKPVTLSCSQTLNHNVMYWYQQKSSQAPKLLFHYYDKDFNNEADTPDNFQSRRPNTSFCFLDIRSPGLGDTAMYLCATSRGGGKLDGYTFGSGTRLTVV.

This clonotype was counted at least ten times. The genes are TRBV10-3 and TRBJ1-2; D not resolved. The CDR3 runs to 13 residues. V lost 3 bases and J 2 bases, leaving 7 bases between the germline ends. In germline, CDR1 is ENHRY, CDR2 SYGVKD. The DNA for the CDR3 is TGTGCCATCAGTGACAGGCTGAACTATGGCTACACCTTC. This translates into CAISDRLNYGYTF.